The 10 T cell receptor beta chains listed next were all sequenced from one sample in a study of early T cells in non-severe SARS-CoV-2 infection. TCRdb re-called the 5' RACE reads through MiXCR, storing one row per CDR3 protein. The sample has tens of thousands of distinct CDR3 sequences; roughly 9.6% are singletons. Material: whole blood. The receptors here all came from an adult who was a healthcare worker with PCR-confirmed SARS-CoV-2 infection or an uninfected control (not recorded which).

In this sample, this clonotype turned up many times. The genes are TRBV29-1 and TRBJ1-1; D ambiguous. The CDR3 is 14 residues long. V was cut by 5 bases and J by 5 bases, with 18 bases left in between. Germline lookup yields CDR1 SQVTM and CDR2 ANQGSEA. CDR3 amino acids: CSVFVRGVRTEAFF. The CDR3 nucleotides are TGCAGCGTTTTCGTCCGTGGGGTACGGACTGAAGCTTTCTTT.

This clonotype appeared many times. The chain uses TRBV27 and TRBJ2-4; 7 nucleotides align to TRBD1. CDR3 length: 16 residues. The V and J ends lost 5 bases and 1 base, in that order; junction bases with no gene match: 8. Germline V gene data show CDR1 as MNHEY and CDR2 as SMNVEV (reference sequence). CDR3 sequence (DNA): TGTGCCAGCAGTCTTAGGGGGCGCGAGGCCAAAAACATTCAGTACTTC. Protein product: CASSLRGREAKNIQYF.

This clonotype was detected many times. The CDR3 DNA reads as TGTGCCAGCAGGGACAGGGAAGTCTCCCTCCACTTT. Protein: CASRDREVSLHF. The chain recombines TRBV2 with TRBJ1-6; 8 bases agree with TRBD1. CDR3 length: 12 amino acids. V trimming: 6 bases; J trimming: 14 bases; junction bases outside the gene matches: 6. Per germline, CDR1 SNHLY and CDR2 FYNNEI.

This chain joins TRBV7-9 and TRBJ2-7; TRBD1 aligns across 12 bases. The junction had 5 bases not matched to a gene; V was cut back by 5 bases and J by 12 bases. CDR3 length: 12 residues. Germline V gives CDR1 SEHNR, CDR2 FQNEAQ (reference sequence). CDR3 region: CASSPGQGAVYF. The CDR3 DNA reads TGTGCCAGCAGCCCGGGACAGGGGGCCGTGTACTTC.

CDR3 sequence: CASRPPGGSNQPQHF. CDR3 nucleotide sequence: TGTGCCAGTAGACCCCCAGGAGGTAGCAATCAGCCCCAGCATTTT. This chain connects TRBV19 to TRBJ1-5, with D hard to call. The CDR3 loop spans 15 amino acids. The germline V and J ends were trimmed by 6 bases and 0 bases, with 12 bases remaining between them. In germline, CDR1 is LNHDA, CDR2 SQIVND (reference sequence).

V gene TRBV3-1 combines with J gene TRBJ2-2; maybe TRBD2 (6 bases). The ends were cut back, 1 base at V and 6 bases at J, with 21 bases in the middle. Germline V gives CDR1 LGHDT, CDR2 YNNKEL (reference sequence). This CDR3 has 18 amino acids. Here the CDR3 DNA reads TGTGCCAGCAGCCAAGCCGTCGTGGGACTCGGCCTCCCCGGGGAGCTGTTTTTT. Its translation: CASSQAVVGLGLPGELFF. The full variable domain, rest sourced from reference TRBV3-1 and TRBJ2-2, is DTAVSQTPKYLVTQMGNDKSIKCEQNLGHDTMYWYKQDSKKFLKIMFSYNNKELIINETVPNRFSPKSPDKAHLNLHINSLELGDSAVYFCASSQAVVGLGLPGELFFGEGSRLTVL.

This clonotype showed up many times. The chain is built from TRBV27 and TRBJ2-6, with D possibly TRBD2 on 5 matching bases. CDR3 length: 16 amino acids. The V gene lost 5 bases and the J gene lost 5 bases, with 16 bases spanning the gap. Germline CDR1 MNHEY, CDR2 SMNVEV (reference sequence). The CDR3 here is CASSPGVGGRANVLTF. CDR3 nucleotides: TGTGCCAGCAGTCCCGGCGTCGGAGGTAGGGCCAACGTCCTGACTTTC.

This clonotype has a handful of counts. A read error may account for a junction end that differs from germline. The chain is built from TRBV4-2 and TRBJ1-5; unclear D gene. This CDR3 has 14 residues. CDR1 LGHNA and CDR2 YNFKEQ come from the germline V gene. CDR3 region: CASSSAQRNQPQHF. The CDR3 nucleotides are TGTGCCAGCAGCAGTGCTCAACGCAATCAGCCCCAACATTTT.

The rearrangement joins TRBV29-1 to TRBJ2-1; maybe TRBD2 (6 bases). The CDR3 sequence is 15 residues long. Trimming took off 7 bases at V and 5 bases at J, with 21 bases between the two ends. Germline CDR1 SQVTM, CDR2 ANQGSEA. CDR3 region: CSAGTVRITNNEQFF. The CDR3 DNA reads as TGCAGCGCCGGGACTGTTCGAATTACTAACAATGAGCAGTTCTTC.

CDR3 amino acids: CASSSWVLGDEQFF. CDR3 nucleotides: TGTGCCAGCAGTTCATGGGTCCTCGGCGATGAGCAGTTCTTC. The rearrangement links TRBV6-2 or TRBV6-3 to TRBJ2-1, with D unresolved. The CDR3 loop spans 14 amino acids. Germline V CDR1 and CDR2: MNHEY, SVGEGT. The V gene lost 4 bases and the J gene lost 8 bases, with 15 bases spanning the gap.